These 2 T cell receptor beta chains were sequenced from one sample in a study of CD8+ T cells in alopecia areata. Sequencing relied on a cDNA template that was reverse transcribed from extracted RNA. Libraries were prepared by immunoSEQ multiplex PCR; TCRdb keeps only in-frame clonotypes and omits some of them. The sample includes some 150,000 clones, under 60% seen only once; the top ten take less than 20%. Sequences were derived from CD8+ T cells sorted from blood, sampled at week 0. These receptors were taken from a human donor with alopecia areata.

This chain joins TRBV4-3 and TRBJ2-2, with D possibly TRBD1 on 5 matching bases. CDR1 and CDR2 from the germline V gene are LGHNA and YSLEER. This CDR3 is built from 15 residues. Trimming took 0 bases from V and 5 from J, leaving 10 bases between them. The CDR3: CASSQDYPGTGELFF. The CDR3 bases are TGCGCCAGCAGCCAAGATTATCCAGGGACCGGGGAGCTGTTTTTT.

This clone has just a few counts. The chain joins TRBV2 to TRBJ1-4; D is ambiguous. The CDR3 consists of 13 residues. V was pared by 8 bases and J by 8 bases, with 15 bases between. The V gene's germline CDR1 is SNHLY and CDR2 FYNNEI. The CDR3 reads CASEGDPPEKLFF. In nucleotides, the CDR3 is TGTGCCAGCGAGGGAGACCCCCCGGAAAAACTGTTTTTT.